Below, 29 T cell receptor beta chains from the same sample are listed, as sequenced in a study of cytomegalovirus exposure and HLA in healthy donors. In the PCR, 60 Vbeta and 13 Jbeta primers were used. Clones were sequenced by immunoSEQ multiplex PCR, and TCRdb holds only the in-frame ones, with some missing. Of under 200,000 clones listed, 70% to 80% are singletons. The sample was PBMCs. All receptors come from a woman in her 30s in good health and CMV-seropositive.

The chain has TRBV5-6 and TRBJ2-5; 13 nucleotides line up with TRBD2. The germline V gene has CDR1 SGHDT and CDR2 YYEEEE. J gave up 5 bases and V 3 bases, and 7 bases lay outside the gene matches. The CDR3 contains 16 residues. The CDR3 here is CASSWGLAGSDETQYF. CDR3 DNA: TGTGCCAGCAGCTGGGGACTAGCGGGAAGTGACGAGACCCAGTACTTC.

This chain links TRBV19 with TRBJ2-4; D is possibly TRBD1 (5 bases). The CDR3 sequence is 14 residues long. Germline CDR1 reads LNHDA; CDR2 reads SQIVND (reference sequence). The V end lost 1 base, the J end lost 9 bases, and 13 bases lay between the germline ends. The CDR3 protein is CASSIVRKGSIQYF. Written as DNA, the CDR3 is TGTGCCAGTAGTATAGTTAGAAAGGGGTCCATTCAGTACTTC.

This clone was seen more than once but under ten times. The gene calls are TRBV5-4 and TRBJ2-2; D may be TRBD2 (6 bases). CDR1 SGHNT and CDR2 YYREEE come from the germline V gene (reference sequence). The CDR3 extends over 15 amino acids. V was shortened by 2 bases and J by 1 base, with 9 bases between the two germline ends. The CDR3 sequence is CASSFPSENTGELFF. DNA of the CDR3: TGTGCCAGCAGCTTTCCTAGCGAGAACACCGGGGAGCTGTTTTTT.

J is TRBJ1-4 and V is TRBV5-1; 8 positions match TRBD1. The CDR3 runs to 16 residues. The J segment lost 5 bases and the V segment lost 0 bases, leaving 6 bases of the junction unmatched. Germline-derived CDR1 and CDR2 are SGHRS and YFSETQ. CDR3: CASSLEPTGGNEKLFF. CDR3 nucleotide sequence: TGCGCCAGCAGCTTGGAACCTACAGGGGGAAATGAAAAACTGTTTTTT. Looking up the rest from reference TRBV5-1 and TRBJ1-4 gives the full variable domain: KAGVTQTPRYLIKTRGQQVTLSCSPISGHRSVSWYQQTPGQGLQFLFEYFSETQRNKGNFPGRFSGRQFSNSRSEMNVSTLELGDSALYLCASSLEPTGGNEKLFFGSGTQLSVL.

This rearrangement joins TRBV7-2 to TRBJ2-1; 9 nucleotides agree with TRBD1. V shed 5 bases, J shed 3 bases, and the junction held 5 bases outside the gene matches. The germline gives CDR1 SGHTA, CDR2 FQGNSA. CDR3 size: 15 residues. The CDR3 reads CASSGDRENYNEQFF. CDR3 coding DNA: TGTGCCAGCAGCGGGGACAGGGAGAACTACAATGAGCAGTTCTTC. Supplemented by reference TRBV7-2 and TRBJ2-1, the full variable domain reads GAGVSQSPSNKVTEKGKDVELRCDPISGHTALYWYRQSLGQGLEFLIYFQGNSAPDKSGLPSDRFSAERTGGSVSTLTIQRTQQEDSAVYLCASSGDRENYNEQFFGPGTRLTVL.

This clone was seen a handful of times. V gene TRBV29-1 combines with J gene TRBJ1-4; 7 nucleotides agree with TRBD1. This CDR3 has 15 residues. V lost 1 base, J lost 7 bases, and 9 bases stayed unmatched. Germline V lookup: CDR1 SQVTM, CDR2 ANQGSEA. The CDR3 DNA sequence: TGCAGCGTTGAAGGGGACAGTCGATCGTTTGAAAAACTGTTTTTT. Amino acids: CSVEGDSRSFEKLFF.

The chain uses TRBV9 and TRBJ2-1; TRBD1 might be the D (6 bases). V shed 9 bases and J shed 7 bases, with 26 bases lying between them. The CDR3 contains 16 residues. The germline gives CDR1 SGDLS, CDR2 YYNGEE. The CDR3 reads CAIIPRQGPKWNEQFF. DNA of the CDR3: TGTGCCATCATCCCCCGGCAGGGGCCCAAGTGGAATGAGCAGTTCTTC.

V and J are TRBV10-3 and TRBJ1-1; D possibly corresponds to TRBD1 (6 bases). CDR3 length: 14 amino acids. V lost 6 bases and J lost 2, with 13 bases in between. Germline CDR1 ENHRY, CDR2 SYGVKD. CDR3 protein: CAIRNSGANTEAFF. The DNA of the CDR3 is TGTGCCATCAGAAATTCAGGGGCTAACACTGAAGCTTTCTTT.

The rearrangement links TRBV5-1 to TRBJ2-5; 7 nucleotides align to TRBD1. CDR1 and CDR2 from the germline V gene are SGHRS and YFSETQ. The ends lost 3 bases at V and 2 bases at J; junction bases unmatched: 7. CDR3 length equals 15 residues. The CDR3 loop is CASSSSPTGQETQYF. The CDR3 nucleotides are TGCGCCAGCAGCTCGTCTCCGACAGGGCAAGAGACCCAGTACTTC.

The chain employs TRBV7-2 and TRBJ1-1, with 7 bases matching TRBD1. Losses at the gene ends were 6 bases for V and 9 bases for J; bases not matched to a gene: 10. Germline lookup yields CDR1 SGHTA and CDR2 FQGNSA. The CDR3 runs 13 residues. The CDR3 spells CASSQGTAQKAFF. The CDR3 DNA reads TGTGCCAGCAGTCAAGGGACAGCTCAGAAAGCTTTCTTT. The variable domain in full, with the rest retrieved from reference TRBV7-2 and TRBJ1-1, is GAGVSQSPSNKVTEKGKDVELRCDPISGHTALYWYRQSLGQGLEFLIYFQGNSAPDKSGLPSDRFSAERTGGSVSTLTIQRTQQEDSAVYLCASSQGTAQKAFFGQGTRLTVV.

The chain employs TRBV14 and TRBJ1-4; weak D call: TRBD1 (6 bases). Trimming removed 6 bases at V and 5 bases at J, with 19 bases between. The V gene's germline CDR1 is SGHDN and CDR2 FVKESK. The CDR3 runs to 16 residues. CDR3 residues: CASSHLTGYGNEKLFF. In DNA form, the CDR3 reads TGTGCCAGCAGTCACCTAACAGGGTATGGGAATGAAAAACTGTTTTTT.

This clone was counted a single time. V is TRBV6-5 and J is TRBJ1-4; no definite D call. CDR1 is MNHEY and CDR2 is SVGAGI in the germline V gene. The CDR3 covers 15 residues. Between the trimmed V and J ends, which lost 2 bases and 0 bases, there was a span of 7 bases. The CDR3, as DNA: TGTGCCAGCAGTTACGAGACATCAACTAATGAAAAACTGTTTTTT. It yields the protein CASSYETSTNEKLFF.

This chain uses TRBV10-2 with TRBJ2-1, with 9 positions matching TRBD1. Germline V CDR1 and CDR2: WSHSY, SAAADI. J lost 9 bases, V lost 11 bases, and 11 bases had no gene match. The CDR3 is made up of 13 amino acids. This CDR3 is CAVRGTGTIEQFF. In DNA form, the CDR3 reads TGCGCCGTTCGTGGGACAGGGACCATTGAGCAGTTCTTC.

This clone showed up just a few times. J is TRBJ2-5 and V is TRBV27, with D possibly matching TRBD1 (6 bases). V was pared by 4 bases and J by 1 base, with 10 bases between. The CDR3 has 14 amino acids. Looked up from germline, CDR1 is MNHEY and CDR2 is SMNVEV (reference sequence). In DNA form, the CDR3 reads TGTGCCAGCAGTTCTTACAGGGCCCAAGAGACCCAGTACTTC. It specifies CASSSYRAQETQYF.

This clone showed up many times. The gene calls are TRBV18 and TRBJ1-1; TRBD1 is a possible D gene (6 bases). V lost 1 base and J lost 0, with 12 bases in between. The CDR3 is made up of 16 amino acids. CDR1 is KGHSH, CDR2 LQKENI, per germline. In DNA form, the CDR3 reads TGTGCCAGCTCACCACAGGTGGGGGCCATGAACACTGAAGCTTTCTTT. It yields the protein CASSPQVGAMNTEAFF. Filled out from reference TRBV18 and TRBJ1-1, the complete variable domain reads NAGVMQNPRHLVRRRGQEARLRCSPMKGHSHVYWYRQLPEEGLKFMVYLQKENIIDESGMPKERFSAEFPKEGPSILRIQQVVRGDSAAYFCASSPQVGAMNTEAFFGQGTRLTVV.

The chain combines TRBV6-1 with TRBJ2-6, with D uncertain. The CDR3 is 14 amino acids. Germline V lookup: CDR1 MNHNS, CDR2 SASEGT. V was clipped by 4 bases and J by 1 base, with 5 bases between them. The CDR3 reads CASSAVSGANVLTF. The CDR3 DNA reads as TGTGCCAGCAGTGCTGTTTCTGGGGCCAACGTCCTGACTTTC.

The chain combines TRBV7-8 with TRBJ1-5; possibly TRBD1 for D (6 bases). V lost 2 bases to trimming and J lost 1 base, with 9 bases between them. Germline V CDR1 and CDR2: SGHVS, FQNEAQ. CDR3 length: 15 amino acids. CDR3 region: CASSLTDSSNQPQHF. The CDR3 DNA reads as TGTGCCAGCAGCTTAACGGACAGCAGCAATCAGCCCCAGCATTTT.

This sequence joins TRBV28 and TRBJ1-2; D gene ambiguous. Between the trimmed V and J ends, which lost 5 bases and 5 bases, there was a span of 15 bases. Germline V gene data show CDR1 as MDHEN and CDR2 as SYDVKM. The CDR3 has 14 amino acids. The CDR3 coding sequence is TGTGCCAGCAGTGCGGGCCCCGGTGGGTATGGCTACACCTTC. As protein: CASSAGPGGYGYTF.

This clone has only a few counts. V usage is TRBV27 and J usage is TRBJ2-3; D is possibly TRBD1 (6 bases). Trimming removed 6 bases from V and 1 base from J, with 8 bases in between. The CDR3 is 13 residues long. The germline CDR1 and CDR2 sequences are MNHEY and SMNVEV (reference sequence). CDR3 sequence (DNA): TGTGCCAGCAGCCGGACAGGCACAGATACGCAGTATTTT. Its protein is CASSRTGTDTQYF.

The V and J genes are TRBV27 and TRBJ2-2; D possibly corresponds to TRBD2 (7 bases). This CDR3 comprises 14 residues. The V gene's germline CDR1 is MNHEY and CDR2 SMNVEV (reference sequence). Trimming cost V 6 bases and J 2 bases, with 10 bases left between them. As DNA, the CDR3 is TGTGCCAGCAGGGGGGGGCCAAACACCGGGGAGCTGTTTTTT. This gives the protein CASRGGPNTGELFF.

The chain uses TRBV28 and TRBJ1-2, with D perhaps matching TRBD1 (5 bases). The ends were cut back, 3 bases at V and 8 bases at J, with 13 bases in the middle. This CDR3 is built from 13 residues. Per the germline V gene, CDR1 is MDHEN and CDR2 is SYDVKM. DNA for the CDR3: TGTGCCAGCAGTTTGCCGGGGGAAGGAGGCTACACCTTC. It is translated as CASSLPGEGGYTF.

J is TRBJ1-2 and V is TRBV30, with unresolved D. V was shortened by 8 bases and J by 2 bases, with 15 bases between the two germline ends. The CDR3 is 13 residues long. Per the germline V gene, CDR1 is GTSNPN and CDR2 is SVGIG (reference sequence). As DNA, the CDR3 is TGTGCCCTAATCGCGGCAGCCAACTATGGCTACACCTTC. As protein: CALIAAANYGYTF.

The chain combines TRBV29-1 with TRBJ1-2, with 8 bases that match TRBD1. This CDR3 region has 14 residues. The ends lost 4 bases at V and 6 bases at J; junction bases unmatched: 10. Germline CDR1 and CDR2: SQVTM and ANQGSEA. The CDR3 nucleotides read TGCAGCGTTGCTTTTTCGGGCAGGGGGCATGGCTACACCTTC. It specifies CSVAFSGRGHGYTF.

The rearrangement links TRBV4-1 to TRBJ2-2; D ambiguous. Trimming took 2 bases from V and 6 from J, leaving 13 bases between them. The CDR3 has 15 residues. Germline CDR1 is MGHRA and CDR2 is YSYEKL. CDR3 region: CASSQITAWAGELFF. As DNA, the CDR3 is TGCGCCAGCAGCCAAATTACAGCTTGGGCCGGGGAGCTGTTTTTT.

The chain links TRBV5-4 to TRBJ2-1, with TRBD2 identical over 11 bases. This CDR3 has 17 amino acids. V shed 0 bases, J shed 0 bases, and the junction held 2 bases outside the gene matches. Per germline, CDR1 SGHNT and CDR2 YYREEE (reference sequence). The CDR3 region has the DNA TGTGCCAGCAGCTTGGGACTAGCGGGGAGCTCCTACAATGAGCAGTTCTTC. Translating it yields CASSLGLAGSSYNEQFF.

The CDR3, as DNA: TGCAGCGTTACGACAGGGTTCTATGGCTACACCTTC. Its protein product is CSVTTGFYGYTF. The chain joins TRBV29-1 to TRBJ1-2, with TRBD1 identical over 7 bases. The germline V gene encodes CDR1 SQVTM and CDR2 ANQGSEA. The CDR3 is 12 residues long. The junction had 4 bases not matched to a gene; V was cut back by 5 bases and J by 4 bases.

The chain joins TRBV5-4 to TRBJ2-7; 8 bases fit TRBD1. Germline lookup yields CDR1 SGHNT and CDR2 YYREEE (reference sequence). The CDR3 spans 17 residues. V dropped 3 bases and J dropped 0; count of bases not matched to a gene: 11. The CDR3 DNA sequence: TGTGCCAGCAGCTCAACGTGGGACAGGATCTACTCCTACGAGCAGTACTTC. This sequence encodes CASSSTWDRIYSYEQYF.

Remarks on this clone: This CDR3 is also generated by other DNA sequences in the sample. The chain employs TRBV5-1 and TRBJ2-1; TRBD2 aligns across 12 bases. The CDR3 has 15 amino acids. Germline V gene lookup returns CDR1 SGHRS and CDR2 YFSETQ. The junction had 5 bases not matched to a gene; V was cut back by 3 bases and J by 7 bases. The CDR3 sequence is CASSSGLAGINEQFF. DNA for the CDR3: TGCGCCAGCAGCTCCGGACTAGCGGGGATAAATGAGCAGTTCTTC. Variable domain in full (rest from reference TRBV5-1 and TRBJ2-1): KAGVTQTPRYLIKTRGQQVTLSCSPISGHRSVSWYQQTPGQGLQFLFEYFSETQRNKGNFPGRFSGRQFSNSRSEMNVSTLELGDSALYLCASSSGLAGINEQFFGPGTRLTVL.

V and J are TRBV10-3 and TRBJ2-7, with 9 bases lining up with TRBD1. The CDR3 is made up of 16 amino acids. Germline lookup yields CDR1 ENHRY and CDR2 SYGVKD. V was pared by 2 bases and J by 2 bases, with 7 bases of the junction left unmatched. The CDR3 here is CAISETGTGRPYEQYF. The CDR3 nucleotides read TGTGCCATCAGTGAGACCGGGACAGGGCGTCCCTACGAGCAGTACTTC.